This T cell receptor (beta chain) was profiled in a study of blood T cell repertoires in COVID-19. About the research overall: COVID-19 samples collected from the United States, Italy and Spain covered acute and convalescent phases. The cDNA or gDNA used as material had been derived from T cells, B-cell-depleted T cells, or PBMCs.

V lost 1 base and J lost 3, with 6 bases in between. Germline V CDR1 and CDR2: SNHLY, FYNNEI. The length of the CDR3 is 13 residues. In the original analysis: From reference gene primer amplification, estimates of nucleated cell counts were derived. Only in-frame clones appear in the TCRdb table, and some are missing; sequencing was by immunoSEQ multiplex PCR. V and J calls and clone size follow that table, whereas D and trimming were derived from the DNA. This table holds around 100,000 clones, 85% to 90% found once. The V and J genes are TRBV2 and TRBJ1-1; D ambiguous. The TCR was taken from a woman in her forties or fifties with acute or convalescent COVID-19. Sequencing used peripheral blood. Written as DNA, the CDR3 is TGTGCCAGCAGTGAAGAACTGGACACTGAAGCTTTCTTT. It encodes CASSEELDTEAFF.